The rows below give T cell receptor beta chains drawn from one sample of a study of CD8 T cells in ankylosing spondylitis. TCRdb re-analysed the 5' RACE reads in MiXCR, keeping a single row per CDR3 protein. The sample lists a few hundred thousand distinct CDR3 sequences; 20% to 25% were seen once. The specimen was blood, either unsorted or a sorted T cell fraction (not recorded which). The receptor set was obtained from a male donor with ankylosing spondylitis. Both conserved end residues are part of each CDR3. Each record gives: CDR3 length, J gene, clone size, V gene, D gene, CDR3 DNA, CDR3 protein. D genes are given only for firm matches. Part of the rows lack a size; the others show once, few, many or a class for expanded clones.

length: 16; J: TRBJ2-2; size: NA; V: TRBV20-1; D: NA; DNA: TGCGGTGCTAGAGATCGGCAAGCGCATAACACCGGGGAGCTGTTTTTT; CDR3: CGARDRQAHNTGELFF
length: 13; J: TRBJ2-5; size: few; V: TRBV5-1; D: NA; DNA: TGCGCCAGCAGTCCAAGGTACCAAGAGACCCAGTACTTC; CDR3: CASSPRYQETQYF
length: 14; J: TRBJ2-7; size: few; V: TRBV2; D: TRBD2; DNA: TGTGCCAGCAAACCAGCGGGAGTAATCCACGAGCAGTACTTC; CDR3: CASKPAGVIHEQYF
length: 14; J: TRBJ1-1; size: NA; V: TRBV15; D: NA; DNA: TGTGCCACCAGCAGAGAAGGGGCGGTCACTGAAGCTTTCTTT; CDR3: CATSREGAVTEAFF
length: 13; J: TRBJ2-1; size: few; V: TRBV6-4; D: TRBD2; DNA: TGTGCCAGCAGTGTTGGAGCGGGAGTACCCCAGTTCTTC; CDR3: CASSVGAGVPQFF
length: 16; J: TRBJ2-7; size: many; V: TRBV29-1; D: TRBD2; DNA: TGCAGCCCTTGGTGGCCAGCGGGAGTGAGAAACTACGAGCAGTACTTC; CDR3: CSPWWPAGVRNYEQYF
length: 19; J: TRBJ1-6; size: NA; V: TRBV12-3/TRBV12-4; D: NA; DNA: TGTGCCAGCACTTCCCGATGGGACCGACGAAACTTCTATAATTCACCCCTCCACTTT; CDR3: CASTSRWDRRNFYNSPLHF
length: 14; J: TRBJ2-7; size: NA; V: TRBV5-1; D: TRBD2; DNA: TGCGCCAGCAGCGAGGCTAGCGGCTCCTACGAGCAGTACTTC; CDR3: CASSEASGSYEQYF
length: 17; J: TRBJ2-7; size: many; V: TRBV29-1; D: TRBD2; DNA: TGCAGCGTTGAAATTCGTCAAGCGGGAGGTATCTCCTACGAGCAGTACTTC; CDR3: CSVEIRQAGGISYEQYF
length: 12; J: TRBJ2-7; size: few; V: TRBV7-8; D: NA; DNA: TGTGCCAGCAGCCCCAGAATGCACGAGCAGTACTTC; CDR3: CASSPRMHEQYF
length: 11; J: TRBJ2-3; size: NA; V: TRBV20-1; D: NA; DNA: TGCAGTGCTAACCGCGGCGGAGTGCAGTATTTT; CDR3: CSANRGGVQYF
length: 14; J: TRBJ2-1; size: few; V: TRBV9; D: NA; DNA: TGTGCCAGCAGCGTAGTCGGGGGATCCAATGAGCAGTTCTTC; CDR3: CASSVVGGSNEQFF
length: 16; J: TRBJ2-7; size: NA; V: TRBV6-5; D: TRBD1; DNA: TGTGCCAGCAGAAACTCTATTACAGGGGCCTCCTACGAGCAGTACTTC; CDR3: CASRNSITGASYEQYF
length: 15; J: TRBJ2-1; size: NA; V: TRBV7-2; D: TRBD2; DNA: TGTGCCAGCAGCGGGGGACTAGCAACGTGGAATGAGCAGTTCTTC; CDR3: CASSGGLATWNEQFF
length: 14; J: TRBJ2-5; size: few; V: TRBV29-1; D: TRBD2; DNA: TGCAGCGTTGGAGTCGGGGGGGGACAAGAGACCCAGTACTTC; CDR3: CSVGVGGGQETQYF
length: 14; J: TRBJ2-7; size: NA; V: TRBV9; D: TRBD1; DNA: TGTGCCAGCAGCGCGACAGGGGGAGCGTACGAGCAGTACTTC; CDR3: CASSATGGAYEQYF
length: 13; J: TRBJ2-7; size: NA; V: TRBV12-3/TRBV12-4; D: NA; DNA: TGTGCCAGCAGTTTTAATCCCCCCTACGAGCAGTACTTC; CDR3: CASSFNPPYEQYF
length: 15; J: TRBJ2-2; size: few; V: TRBV9; D: NA; DNA: TGTGCCAGCAGCGTAGTGCCGCAGGGAGGCAGGGAGCTGTTTTTT; CDR3: CASSVVPQGGRELFF
length: 17; J: TRBJ2-6; size: NA; V: TRBV29-1; D: NA; DNA: TGCAGCGTTGGACGGGGCTCGGTGAGCTCTGGGGCCAACGTCCTGACTTTC; CDR3: CSVGRGSVSSGANVLTF
length: 16; J: TRBJ1-6; size: few; V: TRBV9; D: NA; DNA: TGTGCCAGCAGCACGTCGGGAGGGGCCCTAAATTCACCCCTCCACTTT; CDR3: CASSTSGGALNSPLHF
length: 16; J: TRBJ1-1; size: NA; V: TRBV6-5; D: TRBD1; DNA: TGTGCCAGCAGTTCATTGGGACCGGGACAGGCAGGTGAAGCTTTCTTT; CDR3: CASSSLGPGQAGEAFF
length: 13; J: TRBJ2-1; size: NA; V: TRBV4-1; D: NA; DNA: TGCGCCAGCAGCCAAGAAGACCACAATGAGCAGTTCTTC; CDR3: CASSQEDHNEQFF
length: 14; J: TRBJ2-7; size: NA; V: TRBV20-1; D: TRBD2; DNA: TGCAGTGGCATAACTAGCGGAGGCTCCTACGAGCAGTACTTC; CDR3: CSGITSGGSYEQYF
length: 14; J: TRBJ2-2; size: NA; V: TRBV28; D: NA; DNA: TGTGCCAGCAGCCCCTCGGTAGCAACCGGGGAGCTGTTTTTT; CDR3: CASSPSVATGELFF
length: 15; J: TRBJ1-3; size: many; V: TRBV7-9; D: NA; DNA: TGTGCCAGCAGCTCCCTAGGAGGGGCTGGAAACACCATATATTTT; CDR3: CASSSLGGAGNTIYF
length: 16; J: TRBJ1-5; size: NA; V: TRBV27; D: TRBD1; DNA: TGTGCCAGCAGATTCAGTGTGTCAGGGGGGATAGGGCCCCAGCATTTT; CDR3: CASRFSVSGGIGPQHF
length: 17; J: TRBJ2-6; size: NA; V: TRBV14; D: NA; DNA: TGTGCCAGCAGCCAAGAAACAGGGTACTCTGGGGCCAACGTCCTGACTTTC; CDR3: CASSQETGYSGANVLTF